This TCR beta chain was identified during a study of cytotoxic CD8 clonotypes in ibrutinib-treated CLL. Overall study findings and caveats: Circulating CD8+ T-cell counts were tracked by baseline clonality, which exceeded that of age-matched healthy donors. Few clonotypes were public, and these shrank or held steady under treatment. The study found clonality rose at ibrutinib response, then fell toward baseline at progression.

TCR beta libraries used 1.5 to 2 micrograms of DNA from cryopreserved PBMCs. The data were produced by immunoSEQ multiplex PCR, yet TCRdb's version contains in-frame clones alone and is incomplete. The table has approximately 210,000 clones, around three quarters seen once. Trimming stripped 0 bases from V and 0 bases from J, with 10 bases between. Germline CDR1 is SGHRS and CDR2 is YFSETQ. The CDR3 extends over 16 amino acids. For this clone: Its specificity is not known.

This clonotype was obtained from a human donor with chronic lymphocytic leukemia. The gene calls are TRBV5-1 and TRBJ2-1, with D unclear. The specimen comprised PBMCs, sampled after 24 months of ibrutinib treatment. The CDR3 region has the DNA TGCGCCAGCAGCTTGGTTGCGCAGAGCTCCTACAATGAGCAGTTCTTC. Protein: CASSLVAQSSYNEQFF.